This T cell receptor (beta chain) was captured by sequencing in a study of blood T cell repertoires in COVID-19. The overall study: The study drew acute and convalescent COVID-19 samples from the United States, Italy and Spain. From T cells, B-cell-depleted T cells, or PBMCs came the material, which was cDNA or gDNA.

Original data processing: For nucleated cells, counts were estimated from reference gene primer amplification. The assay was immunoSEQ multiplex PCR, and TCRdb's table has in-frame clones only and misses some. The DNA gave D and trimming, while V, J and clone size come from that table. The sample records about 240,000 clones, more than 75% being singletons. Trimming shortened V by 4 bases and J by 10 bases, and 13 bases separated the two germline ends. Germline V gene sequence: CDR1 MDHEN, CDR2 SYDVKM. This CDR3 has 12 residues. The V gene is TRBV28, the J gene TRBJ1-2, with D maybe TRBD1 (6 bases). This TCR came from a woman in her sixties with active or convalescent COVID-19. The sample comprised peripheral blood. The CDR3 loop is CASSSDRFAYTF. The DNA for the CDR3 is TGTGCCAGCAGTTCGGACAGATTTGCCTACACCTTC.